Listed below are T cell receptor beta chains from one sample, sequenced in a study of blood T cell repertoires in COVID-19. Some clones are missing from TCRdb's copy, which holds only in-frame ones; the method was immunoSEQ multiplex PCR. The sample includes roughly 100,000 clones, approximately 88% of them seen just once. Sequencing was done on a sample of peripheral blood. Receptors were obtained from a human donor in a cohort sampled during active COVID-19. CDR3s include the opening cysteine and the closing phenylalanine or tryptophan. A D gene is named only where the DNA matches it firmly. Only some rows state a clone size, as once, few, many or a class for expanded clones.

V gene	clone size	J gene	D gene	CDR3 DNA	CDR3 protein
TRBV2	-	TRBJ1-2	TRBD1	TGTGCCAGCAGTGAGCGAGGACAGGGAATTTTTGGCTACACCTTC	CASSERGQGIFGYTF
TRBV29-1	-	TRBJ1-4	-	TGCAGCGCCTGGGACTCCAGCGAAAAACTGTTTTTT	CSAWDSSEKLFF
TRBV28	-	TRBJ1-3	TRBD1	TGTGCCAGCAGTCCGGGACAGGGGGTAGTTTGGAGTCTAGGAAACACCATATATTTT	CASSPGQGVVWSLGNTIYF
TRBV16	-	TRBJ1-5	-	TGTGCCAGCAGTCCCGGTCGTTATAGCAATCAGCCCCAGCATTTT	CASSPGRYSNQPQHF
TRBV3-1/TRBV3-2	-	TRBJ1-6	TRBD1	TGTGCCAGCAGATTCGGGACAGAGAATTCACCCCTCCACTTT	CASRFGTENSPLHF
TRBV5-1	-	TRBJ1-6	-	TGCGCCAGCAGAGAGGGAAGCGATTCACCCCTCCACTTT	CASREGSDSPLHF
TRBV11-3	-	TRBJ1-1	-	TGTGCCAGCAGCGGAACCCGGGACACTGAAGCTTTCTTT	CASSGTRDTEAFF
TRBV5-1	-	TRBJ2-1	TRBD2	TGCGCCAGCAGCCAAGGGACTAGCGCGGGCAATGAGCAGTTCTTC	CASSQGTSAGNEQFF
TRBV5-5	-	TRBJ2-7	-	TGTGCCAGCAGCTTGGGTGAGGGGACATTCAACGAGCAGTACTTC	CASSLGEGTFNEQYF
TRBV9	-	TRBJ2-7	-	TGTGCCAGCAGCGTAGAAGGTAGCGGCTACGAGCAGTACTTC	CASSVEGSGYEQYF
TRBV4-2	-	TRBJ2-7	-	TGTGCCAGCAGCCAAGAACAAGGGGGGGGCTACGAGCAGTACTTC	CASSQEQGGGYEQYF
TRBV7-9	-	TRBJ2-5	TRBD2	TGTGCCAGCAGTCCCGGGTCAAGCGGGAGGTTCGGGGAGACCCAGTACTTC	CASSPGSSGRFGETQYF
TRBV25-1	once	TRBJ2-1	TRBD1	TGTGCCAGCAGTCCCTCCGCCGACAGGGGTGACAATGAGCAGTTCTTC	CASSPSADRGDNEQFF